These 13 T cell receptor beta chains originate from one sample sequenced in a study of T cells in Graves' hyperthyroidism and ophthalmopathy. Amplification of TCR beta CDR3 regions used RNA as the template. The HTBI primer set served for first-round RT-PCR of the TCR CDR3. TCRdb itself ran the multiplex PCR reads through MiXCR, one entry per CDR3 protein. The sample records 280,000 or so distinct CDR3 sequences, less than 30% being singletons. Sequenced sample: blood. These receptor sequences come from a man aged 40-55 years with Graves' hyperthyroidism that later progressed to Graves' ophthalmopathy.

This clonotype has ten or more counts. The CDR3 region is CASSGATPRGTQYF. The CDR3 nucleotides read TGTGCCAGCAGTGGCGCCACACCTAGGGGGACCCAGTACTTC. The chain is built from TRBV6-1 and TRBJ2-5; D is possibly TRBD1 (5 bases). CDR1 is MNHNS, CDR2 SASEGT, per germline. The CDR3 totals 14 residues. The ends were cut back, 4 bases at V and 7 bases at J, with 16 bases in the middle.

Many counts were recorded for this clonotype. The CDR3 region is CASSWGREPNTEAFF. The CDR3 DNA follows: TGCGCCAGCAGCTGGGGGAGGGAACCGAACACTGAAGCTTTCTTT. This chain links TRBV5-1 with TRBJ1-1; TRBD1 is a possible D gene (5 bases). Trimming pared 3 bases from V and 1 base from J, leaving 13 bases between. Germline lookup yields CDR1 SGHRS and CDR2 YFSETQ. This CDR3 has 15 residues.

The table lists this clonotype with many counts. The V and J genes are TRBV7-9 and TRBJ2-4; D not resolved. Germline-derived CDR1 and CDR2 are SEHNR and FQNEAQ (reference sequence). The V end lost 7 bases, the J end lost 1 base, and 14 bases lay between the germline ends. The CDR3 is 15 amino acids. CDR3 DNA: TGTGCCAGCACTATGTCCGGGCCGGCCAAAAACATTCAGTACTTC. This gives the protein CASTMSGPAKNIQYF.

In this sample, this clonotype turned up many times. This chain's CDR3 is CASSLEYLENTEAFF. Here the CDR3 DNA reads TGTGCCAGCAGCTTAGAATATTTGGAGAACACTGAAGCTTTCTTT. The chain has TRBV11-2 and TRBJ1-1; D is unclear. Germline V CDR1 and CDR2: SGHAT, FQNNGV. V was trimmed by 0 bases and J by 1 base, leaving 9 bases between them. The CDR3 loop spans 15 amino acids.

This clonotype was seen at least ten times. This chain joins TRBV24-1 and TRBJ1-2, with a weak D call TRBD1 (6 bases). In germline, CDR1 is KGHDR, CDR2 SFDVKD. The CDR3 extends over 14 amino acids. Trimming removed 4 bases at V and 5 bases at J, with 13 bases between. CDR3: CATSDPTGPYGYTF. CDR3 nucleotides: TGTGCCACCAGTGACCCTACAGGGCCTTATGGCTACACCTTC.

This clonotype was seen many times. The CDR3 nucleotides read TGTGCCAGCAGTTCAGGGGGGGACAATCAGCCCCAGCATTTT. It yields the protein CASSSGGDNQPQHF. The V call is TRBV27, the J call TRBJ1-5; 7 bases agree with TRBD1. This CDR3 spans 14 amino acids. V shed 4 bases and J 3 bases; nucleotides not matched to a gene: 3. Germline V lookup: CDR1 MNHEY, CDR2 SMNVEV (reference sequence).

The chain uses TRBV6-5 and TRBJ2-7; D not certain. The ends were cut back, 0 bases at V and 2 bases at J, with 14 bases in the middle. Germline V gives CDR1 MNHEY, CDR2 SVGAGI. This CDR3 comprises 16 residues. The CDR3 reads CASSYSSRTYTYEQYF. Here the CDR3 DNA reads TGTGCCAGCAGTTACTCTAGCAGGACCTATACCTACGAGCAGTACTTC.

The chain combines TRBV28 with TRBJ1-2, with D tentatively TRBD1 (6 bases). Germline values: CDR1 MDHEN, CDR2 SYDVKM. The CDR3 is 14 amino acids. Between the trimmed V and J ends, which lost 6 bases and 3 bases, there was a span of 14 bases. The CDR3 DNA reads TGTGCCAGCAGCTCAGGGGTTCGCTACTATGGCTACACCTTC. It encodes CASSSGVRYYGYTF.

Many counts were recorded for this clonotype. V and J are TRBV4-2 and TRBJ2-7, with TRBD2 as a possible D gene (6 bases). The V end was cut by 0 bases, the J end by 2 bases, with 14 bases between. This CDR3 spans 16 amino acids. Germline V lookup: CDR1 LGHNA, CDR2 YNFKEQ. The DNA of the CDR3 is TGTGCCAGCAGCCAAGATTGGCGGGGATACACCTACGAGCAGTACTTC. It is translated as CASSQDWRGYTYEQYF.

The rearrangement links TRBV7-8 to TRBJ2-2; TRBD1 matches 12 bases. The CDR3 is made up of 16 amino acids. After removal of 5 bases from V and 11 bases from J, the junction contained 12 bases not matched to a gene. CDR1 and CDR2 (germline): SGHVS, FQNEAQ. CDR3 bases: TGTGCCAGCAGCAAAAGGGACAGGGGGCCTATTAGTGAGCTGTTTTTT. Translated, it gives CASSKRDRGPISELFF.

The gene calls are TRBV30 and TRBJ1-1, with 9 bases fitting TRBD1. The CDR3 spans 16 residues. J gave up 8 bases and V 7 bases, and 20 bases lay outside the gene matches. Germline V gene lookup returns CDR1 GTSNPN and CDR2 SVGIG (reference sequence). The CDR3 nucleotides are TGTGCCTCACAACAGGGGGCCTTAGGACCTTCCGCCGAAGCTTTCTTT. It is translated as CASQQGALGPSAEAFF.

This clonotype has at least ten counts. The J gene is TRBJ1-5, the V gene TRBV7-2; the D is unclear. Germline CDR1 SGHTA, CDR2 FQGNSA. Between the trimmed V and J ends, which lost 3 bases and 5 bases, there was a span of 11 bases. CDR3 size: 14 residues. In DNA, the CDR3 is TGTGCCAGCAGCTTCCGACGGTGGGATCAGCCCCAGCATTTT. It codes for CASSFRRWDQPQHF.

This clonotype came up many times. Written as DNA, the CDR3 is TGCAGCGTTGTTCAGGTTTACACTGAAGCTTTCTTT. It yields the protein CSVVQVYTEAFF. The V and J genes are TRBV29-1 and TRBJ1-1; D is undetermined. This CDR3 comprises 12 residues. The germline gives CDR1 SQVTM, CDR2 ANQGSEA. V was clipped by 4 bases and J by 3 bases, with 9 bases between them.